Below are 20 T cell receptor beta chains sequenced from a single sample in a study of blood T cell repertoires in COVID-19. Sequencing used immunoSEQ multiplex PCR; TCRdb keeps in-frame clones, though not all of them. The repertoire holds 120,000 to 150,000 clones, with around nine tenths as singletons. The sequenced sample was peripheral blood. These receptors all stem from a man aged 45-65 years with active or convalescent COVID-19.

The J gene is TRBJ2-4, the V gene TRBV6-6, with D possibly being TRBD1 (8 bases). V gave up 5 bases and J gave up 0 bases, with 17 bases separating them. Germline CDR1 MNHNY, CDR2 SVGAGI (reference sequence). This CDR3 has 17 residues. CDR3 in amino acids: CASSHDRGGLAKNIQYF. The CDR3, as DNA: TGTGCCAGCAGTCACGACAGGGGAGGGTTAGCCAAAAACATTCAGTACTTC.

The chain couples TRBV7-2 to TRBJ1-6, with a tentative D call TRBD1 (6 bases). In germline, CDR1 is SGHTA, CDR2 FQGNSA. This CDR3 has 19 amino acids. Trimming shortened V by 5 bases and J by 1 base, and 21 bases separated the two germline ends. This chain's CDR3 is CASSHTGTSVQSYNSPLHF. As DNA, the CDR3 is TGTGCCAGCAGCCACACAGGGACGTCGGTTCAGTCCTATAATTCACCCCTCCACTTT.

The chain links TRBV6-5 to TRBJ1-1, with D possibly being TRBD1 (6 bases). The V and J ends lost 6 bases and 1 base respectively, with 15 bases between them. This CDR3 comprises 15 residues. Germline CDR1 MNHEY, CDR2 SVGAGI. The CDR3 sequence is CASSLYRDGNTEAFF. CDR3 in DNA: TGTGCCAGCAGCTTATACAGGGACGGGAACACTGAAGCTTTCTTT.

The CDR3 region has the DNA TGTGCCAGCAGGAATACAGGAGGGTCCACTGAAGCTTTCTTT. It translates to CASRNTGGSTEAFF. J is TRBJ1-1 and V is TRBV28; TRBD1 might be the D (5 bases). Germline lookup yields CDR1 MDHEN and CDR2 SYDVKM. The CDR3 totals 14 residues. Trimming stripped 6 bases from V and 4 bases from J, with 15 bases between.

The chain combines TRBV2 with TRBJ1-5, with D possibly TRBD1 on 6 matching bases. The CDR3 totals 16 residues. Germline CDR1 SNHLY, CDR2 FYNNEI. Deletions cut 2 bases from V and 2 bases from J, with 13 bases between. The CDR3 protein is CASSEYGAGGNQPQHF. CDR3 sequence (DNA): TGTGCCAGCAGTGAATACGGCGCAGGGGGCAATCAGCCCCAGCATTTT.

In the case of this clone: An end of the junction does not agree with germline; a read error may underlie this. The V call is TRBV7-7, the J call TRBJ2-1, with a weak D call TRBD1 (5 bases). CDR3 length: 15 residues. Germline lookup yields CDR1 SSHAT and CDR2 FNYEAQ (reference sequence). The CDR3 loop reads CASSTGRSHGNEQFF. The CDR3 DNA is TGTGCTAGCAGCACAGGCCGGTCCCACGGGAATGAGCAGTTCTTC.

In DNA form, the CDR3 reads TGTGCCAGCAGCTTAAAAGGGGCGAGCTCCTATAATTCACCCCTCCACTTT. This gives the protein CASSLKGASSYNSPLHF. V gene TRBV11-2 combines with J gene TRBJ1-6; D is possibly TRBD1 (5 bases). Germline loops: CDR1 SGHAT, CDR2 FQNNGV. V lost 2 bases, J lost 0 bases, and 11 bases lay in between. There are 17 residues in the CDR3. Together with reference TRBV11-2 and TRBJ1-6, the CDR3 gives the full variable domain: EAGVAQSPRYKIIEKRQSVAFWCNPISGHATLYWYQQILGQGPKLLIQFQNNGVVDDSQLPKDRFSAERLKGVDSTLKIQPAKLEDSAVYLCASSLKGASSYNSPLHFGNGTRLTVT.

This chain links TRBV7-9 with TRBJ1-1, with D unclear. Germline V gene sequence: CDR1 SEHNR, CDR2 FQNEAQ (reference sequence). CDR3 length: 12 amino acids. Between the trimmed V and J ends, which lost 5 bases and 2 bases, there was a span of 6 bases. CDR3 protein: CASSPLNTEAFF. The CDR3 DNA is TGTGCCAGCAGCCCCCTTAACACTGAAGCTTTCTTT.

The chain is built from TRBV18 and TRBJ2-7; 10 bases line up with TRBD2. CDR1 is KGHSH, CDR2 LQKENI, per germline. V gave up 4 bases and J gave up 4 bases; unmatched junction bases: 10. This CDR3 has 16 amino acids. The CDR3 DNA is TGTGCCAGCTCACTGGTTAGCGGGAGGTCCCTGTACGAGCAGTACTTC. Residues: CASSLVSGRSLYEQYF.

The chain has TRBV28 and TRBJ1-1, with D uncertain. Germline-derived CDR1 and CDR2 are MDHEN and SYDVKM. V was trimmed by 2 bases and J by 3 bases, leaving 10 bases between them. The CDR3 consists of 14 residues. CDR3 region: CASSLTEKHTEAFF. The CDR3 nucleotides read TGTGCCAGCAGTTTAACAGAGAAGCACACTGAAGCTTTCTTT.

The chain recombines TRBV19 with TRBJ2-2, with D possibly TRBD1 on 5 matching bases. The V gene lost 6 bases and the J gene lost 4 bases, with 9 bases spanning the gap. There are 13 residues in the CDR3. Germline CDR1 LNHDA, CDR2 SQIVND (reference sequence). CDR3 coding DNA: TGTGCCAGTAGGACAGCGACCACCGGGGAGCTGTTTTTT. Translation: CASRTATTGELFF.

A single count supports this clone. The chain employs TRBV13 and TRBJ2-7; maybe TRBD2 (6 bases). Germline lookup yields CDR1 PRHDT and CDR2 FYEKMQ (reference sequence). V shed 8 bases and J shed 6 bases, with 20 bases lying between them. The CDR3 totals 14 residues. CDR3 in DNA: TGTGCCAGCTCCCGAGGGAGGACCGGGGCCGAGCAGTACTTC. Its translation is CASSRGRTGAEQYF.

This clone was counted between two and nine times. This rearrangement joins TRBV10-1 to TRBJ2-2, with TRBD2 as a possible D gene (6 bases). V shed 6 bases and J shed 4 bases, with 9 bases lying between them. The CDR3 is 13 amino acids. Germline V gene data show CDR1 as WNHNN and CDR2 as SYGVQD (reference sequence). The CDR3 nucleotides read TGCGCCAGCAGCCGGGACTTCACCGGGGAGCTGTTTTTT. Translating it yields CASSRDFTGELFF.

The chain couples TRBV5-1 to TRBJ2-1; a weak D match, TRBD1 (6 bases). In germline, CDR1 is SGHRS, CDR2 YFSETQ. V was cut by 4 bases and J by 6 bases, with 14 bases left in between. The CDR3 consists of 14 residues. The CDR3 nucleotides are TGCGCCAGCAGCATCCCTAGGGGGTCCAATGAGCAGTTCTTC. This translates into CASSIPRGSNEQFF.

V is TRBV6-5 and J is TRBJ2-7, with D tentatively TRBD2 (6 bases). Germline CDR1 is MNHEY and CDR2 is SVGAGI. Trimming cost V 6 bases and J 2 bases, with 11 bases left between them. The CDR3 consists of 13 residues. CDR3 sequence: CASRWSSAYEQYF. In nucleotides, the CDR3 is TGTGCCAGCAGGTGGTCTAGCGCCTACGAGCAGTACTTC.

The CDR3 sequence is CASSEMGQDTDTQYF. Here the CDR3 DNA reads TGTGCCAGCAGTGAAATGGGACAGGACACAGATACGCAGTATTTT. This chain links TRBV6-1 with TRBJ2-3; 8 bases match TRBD1. This CDR3 comprises 15 residues. The V and J ends lost 2 bases and 2 bases, in that order; junction bases with no gene match: 3. CDR1 MNHNS and CDR2 SASEGT come from the germline V gene.

This chain uses TRBV24-1 with TRBJ2-1, with 12 bases fitting TRBD2. Germline V gene lookup returns CDR1 KGHDR and CDR2 SFDVKD. There are 16 residues in the CDR3. V shed 4 bases and J 7 bases; nucleotides not matched to a gene: 7. The CDR3 region has the DNA TGTGCCACCAGTGACAATCTAGCGGGAGGGCGTAATGAGCAGTTCTTC. Translating it yields CATSDNLAGGRNEQFF.

As regards this clone: At the DNA level, this CDR3 is encoded by other sequences in the same sample as well. This sequence joins TRBV18 and TRBJ2-7; TRBD2 might be the D (6 bases). Looked up from germline, CDR1 is KGHSH and CDR2 is LQKENI. The V end was cut by 4 bases, the J end by 5 bases, with 6 bases between. The CDR3 is 11 amino acids. CDR3 nucleotides: TGTGCCAGCTCACGCGGGGACGAGCAGTACTTC. Protein sequence: CASSRGDEQYF.

V gene TRBV19 combines with J gene TRBJ1-1; D ambiguous. Trimming shortened V by 6 bases and J by 1 base, and 3 bases separated the two germline ends. This CDR3 has 11 amino acids. Germline V gene sequence: CDR1 LNHDA, CDR2 SQIVND (reference sequence). This CDR3 is CASSQNTEAFF. CDR3 DNA: TGTGCCAGTAGCCAGAACACTGAAGCTTTCTTT.

V usage is TRBV11-2 and J usage is TRBJ1-4, with D uncertain. The CDR3 spans 13 residues. Germline V gene sequence: CDR1 SGHAT, CDR2 FQNNGV. Trimming took 6 bases from V and 6 from J, leaving 11 bases between them. In DNA, the CDR3 is TGTGCCAGCAGTCCCCGGGTGGATGAAAAACTGTTTTTT. Its translation: CASSPRVDEKLFF.